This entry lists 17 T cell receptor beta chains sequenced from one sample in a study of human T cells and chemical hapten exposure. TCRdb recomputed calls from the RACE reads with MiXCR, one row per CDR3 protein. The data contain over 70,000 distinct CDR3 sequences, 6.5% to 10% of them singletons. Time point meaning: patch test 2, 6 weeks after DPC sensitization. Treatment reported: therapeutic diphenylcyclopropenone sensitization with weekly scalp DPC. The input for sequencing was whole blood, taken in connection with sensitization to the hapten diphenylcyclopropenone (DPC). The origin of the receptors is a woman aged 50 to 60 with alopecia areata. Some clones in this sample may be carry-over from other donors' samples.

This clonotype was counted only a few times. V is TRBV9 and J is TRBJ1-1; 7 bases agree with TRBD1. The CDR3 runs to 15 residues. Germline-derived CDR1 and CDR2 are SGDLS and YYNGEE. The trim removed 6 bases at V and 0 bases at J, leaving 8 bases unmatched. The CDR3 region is CASTPGGLMNTEAFF. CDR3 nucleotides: TGTGCCAGCACCCCAGGGGGATTGATGAACACTGAAGCTTTCTTT.

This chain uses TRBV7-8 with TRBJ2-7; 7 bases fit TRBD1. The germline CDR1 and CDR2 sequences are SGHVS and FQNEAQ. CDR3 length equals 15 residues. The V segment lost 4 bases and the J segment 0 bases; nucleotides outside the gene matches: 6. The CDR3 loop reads CASSSKTGSSYEQYF. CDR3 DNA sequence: TGTGCCAGCAGCTCCAAGACAGGGAGCTCCTACGAGCAGTACTTC.

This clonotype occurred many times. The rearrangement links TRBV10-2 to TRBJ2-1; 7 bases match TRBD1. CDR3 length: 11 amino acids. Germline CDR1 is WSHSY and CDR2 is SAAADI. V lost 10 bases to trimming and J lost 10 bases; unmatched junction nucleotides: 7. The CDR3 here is CATTGDGEQFF. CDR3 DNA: TGCGCCACTACAGGGGACGGGGAGCAGTTCTTC.

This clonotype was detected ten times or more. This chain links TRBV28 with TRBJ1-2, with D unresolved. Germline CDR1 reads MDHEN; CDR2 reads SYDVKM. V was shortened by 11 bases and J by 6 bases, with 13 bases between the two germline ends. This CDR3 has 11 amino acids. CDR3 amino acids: CAWGRENGYTF. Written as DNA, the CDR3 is TGTGCCTGGGGTCGGGAGAATGGCTACACCTTC.

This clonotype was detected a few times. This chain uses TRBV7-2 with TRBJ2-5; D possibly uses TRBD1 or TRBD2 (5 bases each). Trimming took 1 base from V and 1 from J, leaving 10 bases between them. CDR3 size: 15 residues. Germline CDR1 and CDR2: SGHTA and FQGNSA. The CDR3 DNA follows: TGTGCCAGCAGCTTAGGGGGCGGAGGCCAAGAGACCCAGTACTTC. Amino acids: CASSLGGGGQETQYF.

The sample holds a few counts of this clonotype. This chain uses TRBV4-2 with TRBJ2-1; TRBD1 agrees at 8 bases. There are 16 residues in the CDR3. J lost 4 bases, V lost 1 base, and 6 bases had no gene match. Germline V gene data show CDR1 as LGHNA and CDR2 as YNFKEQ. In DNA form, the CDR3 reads TGTGCCAGCAGCCAAGGACCCGGGACAGGATACAATGAGCAGTTCTTC. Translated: CASSQGPGTGYNEQFF.

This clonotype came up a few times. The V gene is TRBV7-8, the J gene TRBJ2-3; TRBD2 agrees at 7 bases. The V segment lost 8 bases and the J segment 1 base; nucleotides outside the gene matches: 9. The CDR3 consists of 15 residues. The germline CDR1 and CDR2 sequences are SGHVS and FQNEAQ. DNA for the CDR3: TGTGCCAGCTCAAGGCCTAGCGGCCGCACAGATACGCAGTATTTT. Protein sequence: CASSRPSGRTDTQYF.

DNA for the CDR3: TGTGCCAGTACCAGGACTAGCGGGGGCCTATACGAGCAGTACTTC. Its protein is CASTRTSGGLYEQYF. This chain connects TRBV19 to TRBJ2-7, with TRBD2 matching 13 bases. The germline CDR1 and CDR2 sequences are LNHDA and SQIVND (reference sequence). The length of the CDR3 is 15 residues. V lost 7 bases, J lost 4 bases, and 7 bases stayed unmatched.

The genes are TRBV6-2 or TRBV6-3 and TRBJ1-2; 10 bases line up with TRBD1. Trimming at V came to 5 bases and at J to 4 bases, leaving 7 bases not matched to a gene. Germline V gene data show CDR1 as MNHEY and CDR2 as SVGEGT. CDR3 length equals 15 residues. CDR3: CASSRATGGAYGYTF. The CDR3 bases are TGTGCCAGCAGTCGCGCGACAGGGGGCGCCTATGGCTACACCTTC.

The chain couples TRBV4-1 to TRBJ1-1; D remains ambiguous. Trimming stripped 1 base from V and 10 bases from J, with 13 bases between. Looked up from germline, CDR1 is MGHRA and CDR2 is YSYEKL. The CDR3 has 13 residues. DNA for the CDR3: TGCGCCAGCAGCCAAGTATCCCAGGCCGCAGCTTTCTTT. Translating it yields CASSQVSQAAAFF.

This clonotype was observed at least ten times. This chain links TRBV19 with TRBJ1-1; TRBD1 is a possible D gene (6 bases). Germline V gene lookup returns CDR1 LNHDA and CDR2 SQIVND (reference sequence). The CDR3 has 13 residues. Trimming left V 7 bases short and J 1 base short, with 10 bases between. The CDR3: CASTGVSNTEAFF. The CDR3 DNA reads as TGTGCCAGTACAGGGGTATCGAACACTGAAGCTTTCTTT.

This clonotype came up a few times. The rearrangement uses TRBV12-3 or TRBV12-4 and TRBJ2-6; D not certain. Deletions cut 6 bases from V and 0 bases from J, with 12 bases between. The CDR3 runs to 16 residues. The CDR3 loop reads CASSPRTGSGANVLTF. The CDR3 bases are TGTGCCAGCAGCCCTCGGACGGGCTCTGGGGCCAACGTCCTGACTTTC.

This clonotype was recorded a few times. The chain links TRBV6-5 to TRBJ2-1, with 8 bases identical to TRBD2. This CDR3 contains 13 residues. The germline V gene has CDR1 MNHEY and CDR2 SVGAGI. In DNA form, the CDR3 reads TGTGCGGCCGGGACTAGTCCCTACAATGAGCAGTTCTTC. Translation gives CAAGTSPYNEQFF.

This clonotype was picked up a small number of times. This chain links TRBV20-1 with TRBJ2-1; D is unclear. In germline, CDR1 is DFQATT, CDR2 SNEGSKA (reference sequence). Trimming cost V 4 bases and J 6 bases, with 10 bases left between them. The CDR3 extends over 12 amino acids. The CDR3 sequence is CSATPSLNEQFF. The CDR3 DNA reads TGCAGTGCTACCCCCTCTCTCAATGAGCAGTTCTTC.

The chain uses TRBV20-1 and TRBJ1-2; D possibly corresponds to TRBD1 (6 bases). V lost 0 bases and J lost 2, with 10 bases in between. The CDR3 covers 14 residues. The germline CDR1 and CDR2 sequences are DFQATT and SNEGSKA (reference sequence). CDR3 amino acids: CSARDLDRNYGYTF. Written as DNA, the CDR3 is TGCAGTGCTAGAGATCTTGACAGGAACTATGGCTACACCTTC.

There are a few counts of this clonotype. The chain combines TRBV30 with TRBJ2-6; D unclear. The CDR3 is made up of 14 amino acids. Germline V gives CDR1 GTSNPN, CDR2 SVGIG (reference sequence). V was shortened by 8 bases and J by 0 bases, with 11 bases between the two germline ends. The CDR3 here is CAHAADSGANVLTF. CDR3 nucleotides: TGTGCCCACGCGGCGGACTCTGGGGCCAACGTCCTGACTTTC.

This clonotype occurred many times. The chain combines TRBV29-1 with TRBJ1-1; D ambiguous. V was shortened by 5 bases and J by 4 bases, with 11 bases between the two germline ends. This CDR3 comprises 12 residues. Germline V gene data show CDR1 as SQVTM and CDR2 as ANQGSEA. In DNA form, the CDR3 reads TGCAGCGTTAAGGTAACTAGCACTGAAGCTTTCTTT. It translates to CSVKVTSTEAFF.